One and the same sample provided the 32 T cell receptor beta chains below, sequenced in a study of cytomegalovirus exposure and HLA in healthy donors. PCR involved 60 Vbeta and 13 Jbeta primers. The repertoire was sequenced with immunoSEQ multiplex PCR; TCRdb's copy has only in-frame clones and lacks some. Among 150,000 or so clones listed, roughly 80% were seen once. Sequenced: PBMCs. The receptor set was obtained from a woman in her 40s in good health and CMV-seropositive.

This clone has only a few counts. The rearrangement uses TRBV7-6 and TRBJ1-3, with D unresolved. CDR3 length equals 14 residues. CDR1 and CDR2 from the germline V gene are SGHVS and FNYEAQ. Trimming cost V 5 bases and J 2 bases, with 10 bases left between them. CDR3 bases: TGTGCCAGCAGCCCTACGAGTCCTGGAAACACCATATATTTT. Translation gives CASSPTSPGNTIYF.

The chain employs TRBV28 and TRBJ2-7; the match to TRBD2 covers 13 bases. Unmatched junction bases numbered 8, after V lost 8 bases and J lost 4 bases. Germline V lookup: CDR1 MDHEN, CDR2 SYDVKM. This CDR3 comprises 15 residues. The CDR3 sequence is CASLGWTSGRYEQYF. For the CDR3, the DNA is TGTGCCAGCCTTGGATGGACTAGCGGGAGATACGAGCAGTACTTC.

This chain links TRBV5-4 with TRBJ1-2; D remains unclear. The CDR3 loop spans 13 amino acids. V was shortened by 5 bases and J by 3 bases, with 11 bases between the two germline ends. The germline V gene has CDR1 SGHNT and CDR2 YYREEE (reference sequence). DNA of the CDR3: TGTGCCAGCAGGGCCACGGAGGACTATGGCTACACCTTC. Translating it yields CASRATEDYGYTF.

This chain links TRBV27 with TRBJ1-4; D might be TRBD1 (5 bases). CDR3 length equals 13 residues. V lost 5 bases and J lost 8, with 12 bases in between. Germline V gene sequence: CDR1 MNHEY, CDR2 SMNVEV (reference sequence). CDR3 in amino acids: CASSARVREKLFF. The DNA for the CDR3 is TGTGCCAGCAGTGCCAGGGTTCGGGAAAAACTGTTTTTT.

This chain links TRBV30 with TRBJ2-7; D is possibly TRBD2 (5 bases). With 1 base removed from V and 4 bases from J, the gap between germline ends came to 17 bases. The CDR3 runs to 15 residues. Germline assignment: CDR1 GTSNPN and CDR2 SVGIG (reference sequence). The CDR3 DNA reads as TGTGCCTGGAGTGGGGGTAGGTTGAGGAGGTACGAGCAGTACTTC. It is translated as CAWSGGRLRRYEQYF.

This chain connects TRBV18 to TRBJ2-1; D is possibly TRBD1 (5 bases). V lost 1 base, J lost 12 bases, and 16 bases lay in between. The CDR3 contains 14 residues. Germline V gene sequence: CDR1 KGHSH, CDR2 LQKENI. The CDR3 loop is CASSPLITGQGQFF. The CDR3 nucleotides read TGTGCCAGCTCACCACTGATAACAGGCCAAGGGCAGTTCTTC.

V is TRBV25-1 and J is TRBJ2-7; TRBD1 matches at 10 bases. Germline V gene sequence: CDR1 MGHDK, CDR2 SYGVNS. The CDR3 consists of 15 residues. V lost 6 bases to trimming and J lost 2 bases; unmatched junction nucleotides: 7. The chain's CDR3 is CASSVPGTGAYEQYF. CDR3 bases: TGTGCCAGCAGCGTCCCGGGGACAGGGGCCTACGAGCAGTACTTC.

This clone appeared once. The rearrangement links TRBV19 to TRBJ2-5, with TRBD1 identical over 9 bases. Trimming at V came to 4 bases and at J to 11 bases, leaving 8 bases not matched to a gene. The germline CDR1 and CDR2 sequences are LNHDA and SQIVND (reference sequence). The CDR3 length is 13 residues. DNA of the CDR3: TGTGCCAGTAGTAACCGGGACAGGGACCCTCAGTACTTC. It codes for CASSNRDRDPQYF.

This clone was counted a single time. The gene calls are TRBV5-1 and TRBJ2-3; 14 bases are a match to TRBD2. The CDR3 is made up of 17 amino acids. The V gene's germline CDR1 is SGHRS and CDR2 YFSETQ. Trimming cost V 4 bases and J 6 bases; bases outside gene matches: 10. The CDR3 here is CASSRNPGTSGSDTQYF. The CDR3 DNA is TGCGCCAGCAGCCGAAACCCGGGGACTAGCGGGAGTGATACGCAGTATTTT.

This clone was detected once. The V and J genes are TRBV7-9 and TRBJ1-1; D not resolved. The CDR3 has 11 amino acids. Trimming took off 5 bases at V and 12 bases at J, with 13 bases between the two ends. Germline CDR1 is SEHNR and CDR2 is FQNEAQ (reference sequence). CDR3 protein: CASSPTWSSFF. The CDR3 DNA sequence: TGTGCCAGCAGCCCCACTTGGTCCTCTTTCTTT.

The chain carries TRBV19 and TRBJ1-4; TRBD1 matches 9 bases. CDR3 length: 16 residues. V shed 5 bases, J shed 9 bases, and the junction held 13 bases outside the gene matches. Looked up from germline, CDR1 is LNHDA and CDR2 is SQIVND (reference sequence). This CDR3 reads CASSSPTGTGKQKLFF. Here the CDR3 DNA reads TGTGCCAGTAGTTCTCCGACCGGGACAGGGAAGCAAAAACTGTTTTTT.

The table lists this clone with a count of one. V is TRBV30 and J is TRBJ2-7; D perhaps matches TRBD1 (5 bases). There are 14 residues in the CDR3. CDR1 and CDR2 from the germline V gene are GTSNPN and SVGIG (reference sequence). The V end lost 1 base, the J end lost 1 base, and 11 bases lay between the germline ends. CDR3 sequence reads: CAWSETVKSYEQYF. The CDR3 coding sequence is TGTGCCTGGAGTGAGACAGTAAAGTCCTACGAGCAGTACTTC. The entire variable domain, with the rest obtained from reference TRBV30 and TRBJ2-7, is as follows: SQTIHQWPATLVQPVGSPLSLECTVEGTSNPNLYWYRQAAGRGLQLLFYSVGIGQISSEVPQNLSASRPQDRQFILSSKKLLLSDSGFYLCAWSETVKSYEQYFGPGTRLTVT.

The chain joins TRBV2 to TRBJ1-1, with TRBD1 matching 11 bases. The germline V gene encodes CDR1 SNHLY and CDR2 FYNNEI. V shed 7 bases, J shed 3 bases, and the junction held 4 bases outside the gene matches. This CDR3 has 14 amino acids. The CDR3 spells CASTGTGGDTEAFF. The CDR3 coding sequence is TGTGCCAGCACCGGGACAGGGGGTGACACTGAAGCTTTCTTT.

The CDR3 protein is CASSPLTGNTEAFF. Here the CDR3 DNA reads TGTGCCAGCAGTCCGCTAACAGGGAACACTGAAGCTTTCTTT. The chain couples TRBV27 to TRBJ1-1; the D gene is possibly TRBD1 (5 bases). Germline CDR1 and CDR2: MNHEY and SMNVEV (reference sequence). The V gene lost 5 bases and the J gene lost 1 base, with 11 bases spanning the gap. The CDR3 extends over 14 amino acids.

This clone was picked up one time. This chain links TRBV7-9 with TRBJ2-3; TRBD1 aligns across 8 bases. The germline gives CDR1 SEHNR, CDR2 FQNEAQ (reference sequence). J lost 2 bases, V lost 5 bases, and 9 bases had no gene match. The length of the CDR3 is 16 residues. DNA of the CDR3: TGTGCCAGCAGCGCACCTCGGGACAGGACCACAGATACGCAGTATTTT. Protein: CASSAPRDRTTDTQYF.

This clone was seen a single time. J is TRBJ1-5 and V is TRBV2; D not certain. V gave up 6 bases and J gave up 0 bases, with 3 bases separating them. Germline V CDR1 and CDR2: SNHLY, FYNNEI. The CDR3 consists of 12 residues. The CDR3 region has the DNA TGTGCCAGCAGCATTAGCAATCAGCCCCAGCATTTT. Translated: CASSISNQPQHF.

This clone was observed a few times. The chain uses TRBV7-5 and TRBJ2-7; the DNA was not compared with TRBD2, the D call given in the table. TRBV7-5 is a known pseudogene. The CDR3 extends over 14 amino acids. The CDR3 coding sequence is TGTGCCAGAAGGTCGGGTTCTAGTGGCTACGAGCAGTACTTC. Translated: CARRSGSSGYEQYF.

This clone came up a few times. The rearrangement links TRBV7-2 to TRBJ2-7, with 10 bases identical to TRBD2. V gave up 5 bases and J gave up 5 bases; unmatched junction bases: 9. The germline V gene encodes CDR1 SGHTA and CDR2 FQGNSA. The CDR3 is made up of 15 amino acids. The CDR3 bases are TGTGCCAGCAGCCTCAACGCCCTAGCGGGAGACGAGCAGTACTTC. Residues: CASSLNALAGDEQYF. The complete variable domain, with remaining parts taken from reference TRBV7-2 and TRBJ2-7, reads GAGVSQSPSNKVTEKGKDVELRCDPISGHTALYWYRQSLGQGLEFLIYFQGNSAPDKSGLPSDRFSAERTGGSVSTLTIQRTQQEDSAVYLCASSLNALAGDEQYFGPGTRLTVT.

The V gene is TRBV30, the J gene TRBJ2-7; tentative D call: TRBD1 (7 bases). The germline gives CDR1 GTSNPN, CDR2 SVGIG (reference sequence). This CDR3 has 13 amino acids. V was cut by 4 bases and J by 3 bases, with 13 bases left in between. The CDR3 region has the DNA TGTGCCTGGACGGAGGGGGCGAACTACGAGCAGTACTTC. It specifies CAWTEGANYEQYF.

The V and J genes are TRBV9 and TRBJ2-2; TRBD2 matches at 8 bases. This CDR3 spans 17 amino acids. The trim removed 2 bases at V and 3 bases at J, leaving 9 bases unmatched. The germline V gene encodes CDR1 SGDLS and CDR2 YYNGEE. The CDR3 is CASSVPKEREYTGELFF. The CDR3 DNA reads as TGTGCCAGCAGCGTCCCGAAGGAGCGGGAGTACACCGGGGAGCTGTTTTTT.

The V call is TRBV13, the J call TRBJ2-5, with 9 positions matching TRBD2. The DNA end lines up better with TRBJ2-7; the J call may be wrong. The CDR3 length is 15 residues. Germline V gene sequence: CDR1 PRHDT, CDR2 FYEKMQ (reference sequence). CDR3 residues: CASTLRAGGAYEQYF. CDR3 coding DNA: TGTGCCAGCACTTTGAGAGCGGGAGGCGCCTACGAGCAGTACTTC.

The rearrangement joins TRBV19 to TRBJ1-5; possibly TRBD1 for D (5 bases). CDR3 size: 12 residues. Trimming left V 6 bases short and J 7 bases short, with 10 bases between. Germline V gene lookup returns CDR1 LNHDA and CDR2 SQIVND (reference sequence). This CDR3 is CASSHTGQPQHF. The CDR3 DNA follows: TGTGCCAGTAGCCACACAGGCCAGCCCCAGCATTTT.

CDR3 in amino acids: CASSLERYNEQFF. DNA for the CDR3: TGTGCCAGCAGCTTAGAGAGGTACAATGAGCAGTTCTTC. This chain links TRBV11-3 with TRBJ2-1, with D unresolved. This CDR3 has 13 residues. The germline V gene has CDR1 SGHNT and CDR2 YENEEA. Trimming pared 0 bases from V and 4 bases from J, leaving 4 bases between.

This chain joins TRBV6-5 and TRBJ2-5; weak D call: TRBD1 (5 bases). Matching the DNA end better, TRBJ2-7 makes the J call doubtful. The CDR3 is 14 amino acids. The germline CDR1 and CDR2 sequences are MNHEY and SVGAGI. The CDR3 DNA is TGTGCCAGCGCTAGGGCCCAGGGCCCCTACGAGCAGTACTTC. Translated: CASARAQGPYEQYF.

This clone was recorded once. The rearrangement links TRBV19 to TRBJ1-4; 8 bases map to TRBD1. This CDR3 spans 15 amino acids. The ends lost 6 bases at V and 5 bases at J; junction bases unmatched: 8. From germline, CDR1 is LNHDA and CDR2 SQIVND (reference sequence). CDR3 in amino acids: CASSTQGARNEKLFF. For the CDR3, the DNA is TGTGCCAGTAGCACGCAGGGGGCGCGGAATGAAAAACTGTTTTTT.

The CDR3 reads CASSWFEGTNTGELFF. The CDR3 DNA sequence: TGTGCCAGCAGCTGGTTCGAGGGAACGAACACCGGGGAGCTGTTTTTT. The V and J genes are TRBV28 and TRBJ2-2; tentatively, D is TRBD2 (5 bases). Trimming removed 6 bases from V and 0 bases from J, with 14 bases in between. The CDR3 totals 16 residues. Germline V lookup: CDR1 MDHEN, CDR2 SYDVKM.

The CDR3 spells CASSLGISVTGGAETQYF. CDR3 coding DNA: TGTGCCAGCAGCTTAGGAATCTCTGTGACAGGGGGCGCGGAGACCCAGTACTTC. The J gene is TRBJ2-5, the V gene TRBV7-2; TRBD1 matches at 10 bases. Germline CDR1 and CDR2: SGHTA and FQGNSA. The CDR3 runs 18 residues. After removal of 1 base from V and 5 bases from J, the junction contained 13 bases not matched to a gene.

The rearrangement links TRBV29-1 to TRBJ1-2, with D perhaps matching TRBD1 (6 bases). V was clipped by 7 bases and J by 0 bases, with 12 bases between them. There are 13 residues in the CDR3. Germline V gives CDR1 SQVTM, CDR2 ANQGSEA. CDR3 protein: CSAGGASNYGYTF. The CDR3 region has the DNA TGCAGCGCGGGGGGGGCATCTAACTATGGCTACACCTTC.

This chain connects TRBV27 to TRBJ1-5; 10 nucleotides align to TRBD1. This CDR3 comprises 17 residues. Per the germline V gene, CDR1 is MNHEY and CDR2 is SMNVEV (reference sequence). V shed 5 bases, J shed 4 bases, and the junction held 11 bases outside the gene matches. In DNA form, the CDR3 reads TGTGCCAGCAGTCTTCCCTCCGGGACAGGGGAAAATCAGCCCCAGCATTTT. Protein: CASSLPSGTGENQPQHF.

This clone was counted a single time. The V gene is TRBV2, the J gene TRBJ1-5; TRBD1 agrees at 8 bases. The trim removed 7 bases at V and 5 bases at J, leaving 4 bases unmatched. Germline-derived CDR1 and CDR2 are SNHLY and FYNNEI. The CDR3 is made up of 13 amino acids. The chain's CDR3 is CASTKDRDQPQHF. In nucleotides, the CDR3 is TGTGCCAGCACCAAGGACAGGGATCAGCCCCAGCATTTT.

V is TRBV7-9 and J is TRBJ1-6; 11 bases are a match to TRBD1. Germline V gene data show CDR1 as SEHNR and CDR2 as FQNEAQ (reference sequence). J lost 8 bases, V lost 5 bases, and 11 bases had no gene match. This CDR3 is built from 17 residues. CDR3 region: CASSRRTGQGAHSPLHF. CDR3 coding DNA: TGTGCCAGCAGCCGACGGACCGGACAGGGGGCTCATTCACCCCTCCACTTT.

This chain joins TRBV7-9 and TRBJ2-3, with D hard to call. The germline gives CDR1 SEHNR, CDR2 FQNEAQ (reference sequence). The CDR3 spans 16 residues. V lost 3 bases and J 0 bases, leaving 13 bases between the germline ends. The CDR3 coding sequence is TGTGCCAGCAGCTTTTCACCAGGCTACAGCACAGATACGCAGTATTTT. This sequence encodes CASSFSPGYSTDTQYF.